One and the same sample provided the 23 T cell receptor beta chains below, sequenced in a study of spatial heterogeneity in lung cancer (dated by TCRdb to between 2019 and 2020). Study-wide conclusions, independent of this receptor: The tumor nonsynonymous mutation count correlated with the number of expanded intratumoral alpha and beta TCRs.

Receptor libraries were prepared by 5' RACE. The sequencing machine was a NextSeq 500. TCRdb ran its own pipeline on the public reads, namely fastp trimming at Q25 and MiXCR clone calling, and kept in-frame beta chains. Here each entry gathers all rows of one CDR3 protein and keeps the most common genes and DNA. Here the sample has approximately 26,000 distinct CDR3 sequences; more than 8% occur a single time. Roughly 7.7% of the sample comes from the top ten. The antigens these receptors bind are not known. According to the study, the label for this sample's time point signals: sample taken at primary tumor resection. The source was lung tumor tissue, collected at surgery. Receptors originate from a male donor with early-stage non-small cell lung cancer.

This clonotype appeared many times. As DNA, the CDR3 is TGCAGCTGGGTCGAATCGACCAAAAACATTCAGTACTTC. Its translation is CSWVESTKNIQYF. The chain links TRBV29-1 to TRBJ2-4; D is unresolved. Germline CDR1 SQVTM, CDR2 ANQGSEA. Deletions cut 8 bases from V and 2 bases from J, with 13 bases between. The length of the CDR3 is 13 residues.

The CDR3 coding sequence is TGTGCCAGCAGCCCGACAGGGACTAGCACAGATACGCAGTATTTT. Amino acids: CASSPTGTSTDTQYF. The rearrangement uses TRBV3-1 and TRBJ2-3, with TRBD1 as a possible D gene (7 bases). V dropped 4 bases and J dropped 0 bases, with 11 bases sitting between them. This CDR3 comprises 15 residues. CDR1 LGHDT and CDR2 YNNKEL come from the germline V gene (reference sequence).

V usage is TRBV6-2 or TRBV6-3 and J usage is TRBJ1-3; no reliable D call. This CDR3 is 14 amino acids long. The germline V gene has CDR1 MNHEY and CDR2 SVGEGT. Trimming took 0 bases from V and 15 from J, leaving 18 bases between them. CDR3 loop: CASSYSHSALSGYF. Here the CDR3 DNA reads TGTGCCAGCAGTTACTCCCACTCGGCCCTGTCTGGATATTTT.

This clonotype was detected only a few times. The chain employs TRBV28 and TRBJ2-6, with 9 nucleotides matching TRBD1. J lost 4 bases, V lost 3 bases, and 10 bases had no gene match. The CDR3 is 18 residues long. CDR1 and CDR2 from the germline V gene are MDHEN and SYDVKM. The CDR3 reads CASSLGTGQSVGANVLTF. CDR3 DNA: TGTGCCAGCAGTTTGGGGACAGGGCAAAGCGTCGGGGCCAACGTCCTGACTTTC.

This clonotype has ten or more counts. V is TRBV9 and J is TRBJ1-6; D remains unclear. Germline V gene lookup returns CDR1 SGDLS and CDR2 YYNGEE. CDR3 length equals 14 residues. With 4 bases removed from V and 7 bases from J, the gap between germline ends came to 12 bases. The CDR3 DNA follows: TGTGCCAGCAGCCTGGAGGGAAACAATTCACCCCTCCACTTT. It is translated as CASSLEGNNSPLHF. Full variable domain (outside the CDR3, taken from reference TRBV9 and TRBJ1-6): DSGVTQTPKHLITATGQRVTLRCSPRSGDLSVYWYQQSLDQGLQFLIQYYNGEERAKGNILERFSAQQFPDLHSELNLSSLELGDSALYFCASSLEGNNSPLHFGNGTRLTVT.

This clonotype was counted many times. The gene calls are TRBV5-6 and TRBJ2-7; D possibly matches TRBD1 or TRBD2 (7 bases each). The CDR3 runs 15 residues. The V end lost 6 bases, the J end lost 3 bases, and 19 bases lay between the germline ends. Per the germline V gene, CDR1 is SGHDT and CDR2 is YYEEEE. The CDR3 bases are TGTGCCAGCACCCTCAGGGGGGGACCTAGCTACGAGCAGTACTTC. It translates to CASTLRGGPSYEQYF.

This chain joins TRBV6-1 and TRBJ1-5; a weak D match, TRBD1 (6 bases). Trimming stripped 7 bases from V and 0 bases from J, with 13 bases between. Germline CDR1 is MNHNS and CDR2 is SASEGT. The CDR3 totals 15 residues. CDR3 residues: CASTGQPYSNQPQHF. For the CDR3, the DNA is TGTGCCAGCACGGGACAACCTTATAGCAATCAGCCCCAGCATTTT.

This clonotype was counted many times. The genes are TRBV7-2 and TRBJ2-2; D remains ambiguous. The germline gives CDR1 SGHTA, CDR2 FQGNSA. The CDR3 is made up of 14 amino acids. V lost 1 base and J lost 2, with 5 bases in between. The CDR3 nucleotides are TGTGCCAGCAGCTTAGGGAGAAACACCGGGGAGCTGTTTTTT. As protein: CASSLGRNTGELFF.

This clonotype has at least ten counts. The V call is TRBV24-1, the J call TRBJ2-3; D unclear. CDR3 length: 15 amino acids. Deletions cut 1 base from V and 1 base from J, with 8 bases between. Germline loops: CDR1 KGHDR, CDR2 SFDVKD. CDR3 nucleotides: TGTGCCACCAGTGATTTCCCAGGTCGCACAGATACGCAGTATTTT. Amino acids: CATSDFPGRTDTQYF.

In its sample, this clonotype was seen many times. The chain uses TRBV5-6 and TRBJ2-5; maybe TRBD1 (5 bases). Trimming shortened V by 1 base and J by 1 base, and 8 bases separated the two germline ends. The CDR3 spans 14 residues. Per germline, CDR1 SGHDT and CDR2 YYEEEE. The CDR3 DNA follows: TGTGCCAGCAGCTTGTATCAGGGCCAAGAGACCCAGTACTTC. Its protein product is CASSLYQGQETQYF. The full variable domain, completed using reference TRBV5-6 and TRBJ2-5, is DAGVTQSPTHLIKTRGQQVTLRCSPKSGHDTVSWYQQALGQGPQFIFQYYEEEERQRGNFPDRFSGHQFPNYSSELNVNALLLGDSALYLCASSLYQGQETQYFGPGTRLLVL.

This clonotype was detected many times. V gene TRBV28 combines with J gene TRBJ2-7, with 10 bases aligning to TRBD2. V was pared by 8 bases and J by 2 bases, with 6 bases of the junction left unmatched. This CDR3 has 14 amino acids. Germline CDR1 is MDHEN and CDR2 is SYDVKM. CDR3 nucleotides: TGTGCCAGCTATCAGAGCGGGAGGGCCTACGAGCAGTACTTC. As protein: CASYQSGRAYEQYF.

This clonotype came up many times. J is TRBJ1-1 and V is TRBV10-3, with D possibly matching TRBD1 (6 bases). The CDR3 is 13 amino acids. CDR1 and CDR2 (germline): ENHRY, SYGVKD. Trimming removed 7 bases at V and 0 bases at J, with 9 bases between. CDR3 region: CAITPGVNTEAFF. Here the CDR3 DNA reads TGTGCCATCACCCCAGGGGTGAACACTGAAGCTTTCTTT.

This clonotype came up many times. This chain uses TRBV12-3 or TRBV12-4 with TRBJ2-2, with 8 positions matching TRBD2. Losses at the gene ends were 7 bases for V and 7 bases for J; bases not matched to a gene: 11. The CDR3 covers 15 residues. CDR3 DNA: TGTGCCAGCACCCCCCTGAGCGGGAGAGGCGGGGAGCTGTTTTTT. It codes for CASTPLSGRGGELFF.

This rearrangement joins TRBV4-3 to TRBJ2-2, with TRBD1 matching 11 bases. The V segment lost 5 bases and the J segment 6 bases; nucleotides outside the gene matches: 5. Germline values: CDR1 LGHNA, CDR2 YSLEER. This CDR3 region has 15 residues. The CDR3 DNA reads TGCGCCAGCAGCGCCCGGGACAGGGGGGCCGGGGAGCTGTTTTTT. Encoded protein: CASSARDRGAGELFF.

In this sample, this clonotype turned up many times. The DNA for the CDR3 is TGTGCCAGCAGTTACGTACAGGGAGCCGGGGCCAACGTCCTGACTTTC. It encodes CASSYVQGAGANVLTF. This rearrangement joins TRBV6-5 to TRBJ2-6; tentatively, D is TRBD1 (6 bases). Trimming removed 2 bases at V and 4 bases at J, with 12 bases between. Germline V gene lookup returns CDR1 MNHEY and CDR2 SVGAGI. The CDR3 is made up of 16 amino acids.

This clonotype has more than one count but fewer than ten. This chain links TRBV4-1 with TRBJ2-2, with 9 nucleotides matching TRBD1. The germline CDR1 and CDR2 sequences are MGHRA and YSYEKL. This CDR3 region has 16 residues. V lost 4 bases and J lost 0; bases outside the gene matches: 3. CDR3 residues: CASSPGTGPNTGELFF. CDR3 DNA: TGCGCCAGCAGCCCCGGGACAGGGCCGAACACCGGGGAGCTGTTTTTT.

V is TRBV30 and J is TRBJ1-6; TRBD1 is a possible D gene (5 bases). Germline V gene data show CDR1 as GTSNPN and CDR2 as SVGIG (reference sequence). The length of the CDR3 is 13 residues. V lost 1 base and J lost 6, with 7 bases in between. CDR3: CAWSGRANSPLHF. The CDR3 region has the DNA TGTGCCTGGAGTGGCAGGGCTAATTCACCCCTCCACTTT.

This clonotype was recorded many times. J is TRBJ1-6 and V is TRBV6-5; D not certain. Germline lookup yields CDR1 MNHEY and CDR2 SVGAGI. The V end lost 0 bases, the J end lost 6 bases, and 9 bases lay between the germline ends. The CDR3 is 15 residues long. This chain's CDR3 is CASSYSAALNSPLHF. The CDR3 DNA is TGTGCCAGCAGTTACTCGGCAGCGCTTAATTCACCCCTCCACTTT.

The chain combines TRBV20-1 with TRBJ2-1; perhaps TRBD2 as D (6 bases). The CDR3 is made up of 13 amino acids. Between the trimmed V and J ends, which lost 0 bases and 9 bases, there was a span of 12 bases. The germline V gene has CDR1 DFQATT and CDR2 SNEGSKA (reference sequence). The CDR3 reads CSAREGGALEQFF. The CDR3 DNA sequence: TGCAGTGCTAGAGAGGGGGGAGCACTTGAGCAGTTCTTC.

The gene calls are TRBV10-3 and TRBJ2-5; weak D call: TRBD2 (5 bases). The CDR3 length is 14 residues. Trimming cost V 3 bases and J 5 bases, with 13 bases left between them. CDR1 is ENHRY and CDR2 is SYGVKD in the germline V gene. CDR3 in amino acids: CAISEGSSTETQYF. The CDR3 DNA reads TGTGCCATCAGTGAAGGCTCTAGCACCGAGACCCAGTACTTC.

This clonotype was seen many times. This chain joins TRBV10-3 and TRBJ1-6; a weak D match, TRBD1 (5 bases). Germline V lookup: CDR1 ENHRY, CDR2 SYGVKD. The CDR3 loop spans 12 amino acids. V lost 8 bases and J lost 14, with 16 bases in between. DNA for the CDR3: TGTGCCATCGGCGGGGGGGAGGTTTCCCTCCACTTT. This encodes CAIGGGEVSLHF.

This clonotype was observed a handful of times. The DNA of the CDR3 is TGTGCCAGCAGCTTAACCTCTACCGGGGAGCTGTTTTTT. Its translation is CASSLTSTGELFF. The J gene is TRBJ2-2, the V gene TRBV7-8; no firm D call. V gave up 2 bases and J gave up 5 bases, with 6 bases separating them. Per germline, CDR1 SGHVS and CDR2 FQNEAQ. CDR3 length: 13 residues. Looking up the rest from reference TRBV7-8 and TRBJ2-2 gives the full variable domain: GAGVSQSPRYKVAKRGQDVALRCDPISGHVSLFWYQQALGQGPEFLTYFQNEAQLDKSGLPSDRFFAERPEGSVSTLKIQRTQQEDSAVYLCASSLTSTGELFFGEGSRLTVL.

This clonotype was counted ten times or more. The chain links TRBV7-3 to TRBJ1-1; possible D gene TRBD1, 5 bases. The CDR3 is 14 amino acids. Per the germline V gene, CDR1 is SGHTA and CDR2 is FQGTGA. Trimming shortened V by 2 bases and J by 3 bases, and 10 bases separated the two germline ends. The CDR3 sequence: CASSLLGTDTEAFF. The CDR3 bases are TGTGCCAGCAGCTTACTGGGGACGGACACTGAAGCTTTCTTT.